This TCR beta chain was recovered during a study of long-term antiretroviral therapy in people with HIV. Study-wide findings and caveats: HIV repertoires had narrower CDR3 length ranges than controls. Clones that had undergone expansion before ART dominated the repertoire at all time points. Researchers lacked any data on ART adherence, viral resistance or therapy changes.

Researchers report immunoSEQ v3.0 was run at survey level. Sequencing was intended to reach about 35,000-50,000 T-cell genomes per sample. Assay used: immunoSEQ multiplex PCR; TCRdb lists only in-frame clones, some missing. This sample has roughly 30,000 clones, with roughly 80% found just once. Turning to this clone: Its antigen is currently unknown.

Material: unsorted PBMCs, obtained 0.3 years after starting antiretroviral therapy. The receptor was derived from a man in his forties or fifties with HIV.

The CDR3 DNA follows: TGTGCCTGGAGTCCGGGACGGCCCTACGAGCAGTACTTC. Translating it yields CAWSPGRPYEQYF. The chain carries TRBV30 and TRBJ2-7; D may be TRBD1 or TRBD2 (5 bases each). The germline V gene has CDR1 GTSNPN and CDR2 SVGIG (reference sequence). Trimming removed 2 bases at V and 2 bases at J, with 10 bases between. CDR3 length: 13 residues.